The clone carrying this T cell receptor (beta chain) was seen ten or more times. Its antigen is unknown. The data are from a study of neurological immune-mediated disorders. Study-level findings and limits: None of the CDR3 amino acid sequences of expanded clones recurred across subjects, suggesting private repertoires in all groups.

Germline V gives CDR1 SGHDT, CDR2 YYEEEE. The CDR3 loop spans 17 amino acids. V gave up 3 bases and J gave up 4 bases; unmatched junction bases: 8. A 10-nucleotide random UMI tagged transcripts in template-switch 5'RACE cDNA synthesis. From 15-18 subjects, every sequencing run obtained over 160 million TCR-beta sequences. From the 5' RACE reads, TCRdb called clonotypes with MiXCR, one entry per CDR3 protein. The sample yields some 60,000 distinct CDR3 sequences, 2.5% seen once. Source material was 2 million unsorted PBMCs, stored at -80 °C in RNAlater. The genes are TRBV5-6 and TRBJ2-1, with 12 positions matching TRBD2. The sequence was collected from a man aged 50-59 years with multiple sclerosis. The specimen sequenced was PBMCs. CDR3: CASSSMTSGGLYNEQFF. CDR3 nucleotides: TGTGCCAGCAGCTCGATGACTAGCGGGGGTTTGTACAATGAGCAGTTCTTC.